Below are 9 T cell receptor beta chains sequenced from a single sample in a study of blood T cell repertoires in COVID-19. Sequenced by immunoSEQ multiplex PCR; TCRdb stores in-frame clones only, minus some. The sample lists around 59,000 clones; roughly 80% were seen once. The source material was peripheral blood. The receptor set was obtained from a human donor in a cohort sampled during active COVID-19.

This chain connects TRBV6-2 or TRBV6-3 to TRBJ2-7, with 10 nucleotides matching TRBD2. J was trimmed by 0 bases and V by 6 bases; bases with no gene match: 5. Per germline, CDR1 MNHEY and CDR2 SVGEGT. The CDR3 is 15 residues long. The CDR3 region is CASRPSGGSSYEQYF. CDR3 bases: TGTGCCAGCAGGCCTAGCGGGGGCAGCTCCTACGAGCAGTACTTC.

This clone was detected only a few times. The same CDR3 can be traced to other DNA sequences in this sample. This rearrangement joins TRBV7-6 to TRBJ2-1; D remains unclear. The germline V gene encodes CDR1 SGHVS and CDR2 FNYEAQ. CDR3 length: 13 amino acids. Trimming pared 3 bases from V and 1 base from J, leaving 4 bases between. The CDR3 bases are TGTGCCAGCAGCTTTCAATCCTACAATGAGCAGTTCTTC. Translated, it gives CASSFQSYNEQFF.

Here the CDR3 reads CASSLNRGHSGVYYEQYF. CDR3 DNA sequence: TGTGCCAGCAGCTTGAACAGGGGACACTCCGGAGTGTACTACGAGCAGTACTTC. The chain has TRBV5-6 and TRBJ2-7; the match to TRBD1 covers 7 bases. Germline V gene lookup returns CDR1 SGHDT and CDR2 YYEEEE. The CDR3 length is 18 residues. J was trimmed by 3 bases and V by 1 base; bases with no gene match: 16.

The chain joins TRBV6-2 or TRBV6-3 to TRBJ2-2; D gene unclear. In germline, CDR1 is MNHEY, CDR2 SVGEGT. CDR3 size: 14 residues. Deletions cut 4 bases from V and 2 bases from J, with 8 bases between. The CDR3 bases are TGTGCCAGCAGTTTTCGGTCCAACACCGGGGAGCTGTTTTTT. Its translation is CASSFRSNTGELFF.

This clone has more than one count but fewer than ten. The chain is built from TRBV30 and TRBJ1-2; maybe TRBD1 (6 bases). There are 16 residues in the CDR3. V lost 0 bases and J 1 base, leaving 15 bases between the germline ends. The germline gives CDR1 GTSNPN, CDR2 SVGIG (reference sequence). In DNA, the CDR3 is TGTGCCTGGAGTGTACTCGGCGGACAGCTTAACTATGGCTACACCTTC. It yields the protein CAWSVLGGQLNYGYTF.

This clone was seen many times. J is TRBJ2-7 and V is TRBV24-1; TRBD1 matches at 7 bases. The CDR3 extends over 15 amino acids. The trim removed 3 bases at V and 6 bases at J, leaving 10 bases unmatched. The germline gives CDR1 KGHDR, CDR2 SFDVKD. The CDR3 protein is CATSDGATGDTEQYF. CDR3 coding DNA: TGTGCCACCAGTGATGGGGCCACAGGGGACACCGAGCAGTACTTC.

The CDR3 coding sequence is TGTGCCAGCAGTTCCCAACTAGTCCACGAGCAGTACTTC. Translation gives CASSSQLVHEQYF. This rearrangement joins TRBV6-2 or TRBV6-3 to TRBJ2-7, with D possibly being TRBD2 (5 bases). In germline, CDR1 is MNHEY, CDR2 SVGEGT. CDR3 length: 13 amino acids. V gave up 4 bases and J gave up 5 bases, with 12 bases separating them.

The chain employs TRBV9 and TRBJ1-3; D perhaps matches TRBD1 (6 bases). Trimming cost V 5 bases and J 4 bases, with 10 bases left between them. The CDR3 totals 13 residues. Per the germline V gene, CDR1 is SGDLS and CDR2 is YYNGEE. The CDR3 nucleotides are TGTGCCAGCAGTCAGGGGTCAGGAAACACCATATATTTT. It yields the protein CASSQGSGNTIYF.

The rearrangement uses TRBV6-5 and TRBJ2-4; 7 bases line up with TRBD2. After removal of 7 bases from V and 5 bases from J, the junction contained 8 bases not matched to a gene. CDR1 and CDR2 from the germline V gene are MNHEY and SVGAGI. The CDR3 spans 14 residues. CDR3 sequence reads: CASKPGLYENIQYF. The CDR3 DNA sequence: TGTGCCAGCAAACCGGGACTATACGAAAACATTCAGTACTTC.